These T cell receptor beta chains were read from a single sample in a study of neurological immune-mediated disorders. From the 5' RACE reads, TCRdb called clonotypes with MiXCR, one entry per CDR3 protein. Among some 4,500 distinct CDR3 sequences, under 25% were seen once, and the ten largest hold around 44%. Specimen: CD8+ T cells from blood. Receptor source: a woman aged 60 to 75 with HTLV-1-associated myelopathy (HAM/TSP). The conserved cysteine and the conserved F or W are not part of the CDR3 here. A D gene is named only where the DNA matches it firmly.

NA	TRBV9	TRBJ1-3	ASSDTGFSGNTIY
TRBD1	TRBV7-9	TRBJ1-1	ASIPDRDAEAF
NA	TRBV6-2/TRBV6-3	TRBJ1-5	ATLGRGPQGNQPQH
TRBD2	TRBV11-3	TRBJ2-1	ASSLELAGSYNEQF
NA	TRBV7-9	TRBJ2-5	ASSLYQETQY
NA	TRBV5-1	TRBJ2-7	ASRQEISYEQY
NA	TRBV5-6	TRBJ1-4	ASSLRGRSNEKLF
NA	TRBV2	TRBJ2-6	ASLGGANVLT
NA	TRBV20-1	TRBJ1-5	SAPVLQHSNQPQH
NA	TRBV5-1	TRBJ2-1	ASSLTPYNEQF
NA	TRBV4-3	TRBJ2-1	ASSLGGGAGNEQF
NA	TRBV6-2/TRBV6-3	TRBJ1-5	ASSYVYSNQPQH
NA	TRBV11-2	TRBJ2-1	ASSLAVFFWNEQF
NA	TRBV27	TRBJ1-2	ATLYNYGYT
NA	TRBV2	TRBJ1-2	ASSGAPYGYT
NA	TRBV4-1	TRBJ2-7	ASSRTRVGEQY
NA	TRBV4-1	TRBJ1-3	ASSLARGIGNTIY
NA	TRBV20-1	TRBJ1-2	SARTAQNYGYT
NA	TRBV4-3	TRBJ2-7	ASSQEEGYEQY
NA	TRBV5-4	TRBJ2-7	ASSLEGYEQY
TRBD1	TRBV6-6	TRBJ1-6	ASSHPPGQGTSPLH
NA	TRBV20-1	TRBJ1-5	SARRGLGSPPDQPQH
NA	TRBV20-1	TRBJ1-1	SAVLNTEAF
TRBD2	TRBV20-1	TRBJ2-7	SAPLAADYEQY
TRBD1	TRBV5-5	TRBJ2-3	ASSLGVRGLTDTQY
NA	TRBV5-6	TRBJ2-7	ASSLAGSAYEQY
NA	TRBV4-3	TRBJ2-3	ASSQGVSGGATDTQY
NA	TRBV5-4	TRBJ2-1	ASSQGLANEQF
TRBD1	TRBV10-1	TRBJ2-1	ASTPGQGSNNEQF
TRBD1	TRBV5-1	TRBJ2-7	ASSPRDRSYEQY
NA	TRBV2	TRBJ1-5	ASSETGYQPQH
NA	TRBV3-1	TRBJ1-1	ASSQGAPIQNTEAF
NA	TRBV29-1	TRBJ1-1	SVVPRESGMNTEAF
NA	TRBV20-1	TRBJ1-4	SARTGAGEKLF
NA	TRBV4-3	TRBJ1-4	ASSQDRLAGSNEKLF
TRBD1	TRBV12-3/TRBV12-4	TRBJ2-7	ATGQGPYEQY
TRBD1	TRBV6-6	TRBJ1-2	ASSYPWDRATNYGYT
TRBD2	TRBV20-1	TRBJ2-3	SAFWGSGATDTQY
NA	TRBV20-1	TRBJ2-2	SARDSGDSEREELF
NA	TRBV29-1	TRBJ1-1	SVGLDGNTEAF
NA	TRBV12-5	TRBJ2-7	ASGLVPGGTYEQY
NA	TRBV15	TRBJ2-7	ATSRARGSYEQY